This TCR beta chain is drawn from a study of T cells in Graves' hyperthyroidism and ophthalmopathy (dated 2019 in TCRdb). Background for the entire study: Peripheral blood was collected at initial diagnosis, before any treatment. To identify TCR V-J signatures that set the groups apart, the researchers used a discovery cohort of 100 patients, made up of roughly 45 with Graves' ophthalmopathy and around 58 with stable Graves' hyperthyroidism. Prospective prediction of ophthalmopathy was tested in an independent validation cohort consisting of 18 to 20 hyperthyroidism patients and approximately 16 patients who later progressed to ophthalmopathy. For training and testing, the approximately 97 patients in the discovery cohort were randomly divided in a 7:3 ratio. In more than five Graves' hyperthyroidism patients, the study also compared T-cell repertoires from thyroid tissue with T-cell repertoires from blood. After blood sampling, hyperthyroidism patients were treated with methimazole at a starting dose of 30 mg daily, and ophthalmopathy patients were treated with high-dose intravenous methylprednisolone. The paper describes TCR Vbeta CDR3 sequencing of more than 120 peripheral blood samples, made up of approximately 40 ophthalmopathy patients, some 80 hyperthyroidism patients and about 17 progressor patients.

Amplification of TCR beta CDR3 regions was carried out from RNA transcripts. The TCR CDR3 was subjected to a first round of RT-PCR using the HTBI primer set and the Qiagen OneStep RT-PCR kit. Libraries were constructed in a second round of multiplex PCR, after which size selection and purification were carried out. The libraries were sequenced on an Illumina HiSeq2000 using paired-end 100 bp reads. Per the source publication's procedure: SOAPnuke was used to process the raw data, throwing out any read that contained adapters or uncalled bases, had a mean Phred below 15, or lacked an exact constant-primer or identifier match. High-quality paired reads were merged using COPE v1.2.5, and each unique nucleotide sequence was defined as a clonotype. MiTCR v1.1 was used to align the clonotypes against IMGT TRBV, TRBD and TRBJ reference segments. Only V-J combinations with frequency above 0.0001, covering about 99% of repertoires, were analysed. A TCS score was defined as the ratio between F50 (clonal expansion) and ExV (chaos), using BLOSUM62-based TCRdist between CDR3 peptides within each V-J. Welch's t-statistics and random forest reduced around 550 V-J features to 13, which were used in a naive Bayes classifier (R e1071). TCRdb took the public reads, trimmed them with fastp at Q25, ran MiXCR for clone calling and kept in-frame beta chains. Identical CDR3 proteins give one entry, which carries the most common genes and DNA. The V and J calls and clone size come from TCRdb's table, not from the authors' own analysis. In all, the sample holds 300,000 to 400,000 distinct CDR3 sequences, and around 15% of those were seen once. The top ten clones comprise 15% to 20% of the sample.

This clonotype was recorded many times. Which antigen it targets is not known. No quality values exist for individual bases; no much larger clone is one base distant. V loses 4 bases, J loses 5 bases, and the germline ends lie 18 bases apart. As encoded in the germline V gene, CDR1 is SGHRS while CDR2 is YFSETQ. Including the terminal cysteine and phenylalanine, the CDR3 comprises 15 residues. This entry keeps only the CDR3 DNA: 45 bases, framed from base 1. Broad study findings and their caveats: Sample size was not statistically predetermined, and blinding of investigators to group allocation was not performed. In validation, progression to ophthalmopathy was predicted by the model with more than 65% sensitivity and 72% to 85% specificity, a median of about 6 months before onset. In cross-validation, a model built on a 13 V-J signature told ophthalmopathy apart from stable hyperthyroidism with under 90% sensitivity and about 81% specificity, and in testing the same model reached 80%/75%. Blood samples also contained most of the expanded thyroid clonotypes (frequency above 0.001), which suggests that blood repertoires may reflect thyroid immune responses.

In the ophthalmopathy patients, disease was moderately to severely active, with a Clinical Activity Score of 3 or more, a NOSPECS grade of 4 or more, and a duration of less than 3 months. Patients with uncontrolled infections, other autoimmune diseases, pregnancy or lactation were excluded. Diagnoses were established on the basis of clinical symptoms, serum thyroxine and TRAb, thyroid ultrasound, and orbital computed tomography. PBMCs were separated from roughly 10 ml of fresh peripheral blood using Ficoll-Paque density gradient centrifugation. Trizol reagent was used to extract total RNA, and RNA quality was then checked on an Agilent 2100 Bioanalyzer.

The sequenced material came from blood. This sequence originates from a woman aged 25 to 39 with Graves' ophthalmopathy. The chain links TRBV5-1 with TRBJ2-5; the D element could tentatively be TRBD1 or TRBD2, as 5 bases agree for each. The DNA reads TGCGCCAGCAGCCTAAGGACGGGGCCGGAGGAGACCCAGTACTTC. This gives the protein CASSLRTGPEETQYF. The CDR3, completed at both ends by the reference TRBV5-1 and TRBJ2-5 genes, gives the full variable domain KAGVTQTPRYLIKTRGQQVTLSCSPISGHRSVSWYQQTPGQGLQFLFEYFSETQRNKGNFPGRFSGRQFSNSRSEMNVSTLELGDSALYLCASSLRTGPEETQYFGPGTRLLVL.